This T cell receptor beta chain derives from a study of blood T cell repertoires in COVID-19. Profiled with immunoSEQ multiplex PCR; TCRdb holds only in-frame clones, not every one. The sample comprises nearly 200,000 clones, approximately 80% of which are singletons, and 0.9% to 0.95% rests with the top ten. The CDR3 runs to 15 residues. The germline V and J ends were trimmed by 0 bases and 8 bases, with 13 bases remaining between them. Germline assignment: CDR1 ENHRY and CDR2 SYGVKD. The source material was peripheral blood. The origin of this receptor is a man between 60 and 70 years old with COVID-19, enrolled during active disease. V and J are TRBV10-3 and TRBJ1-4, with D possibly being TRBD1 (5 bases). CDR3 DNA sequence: TGTGCCATCAGTGAGTCGGGCGAGACAGCAGAAAAACTGTTTTTT. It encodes CAISESGETAEKLFF.